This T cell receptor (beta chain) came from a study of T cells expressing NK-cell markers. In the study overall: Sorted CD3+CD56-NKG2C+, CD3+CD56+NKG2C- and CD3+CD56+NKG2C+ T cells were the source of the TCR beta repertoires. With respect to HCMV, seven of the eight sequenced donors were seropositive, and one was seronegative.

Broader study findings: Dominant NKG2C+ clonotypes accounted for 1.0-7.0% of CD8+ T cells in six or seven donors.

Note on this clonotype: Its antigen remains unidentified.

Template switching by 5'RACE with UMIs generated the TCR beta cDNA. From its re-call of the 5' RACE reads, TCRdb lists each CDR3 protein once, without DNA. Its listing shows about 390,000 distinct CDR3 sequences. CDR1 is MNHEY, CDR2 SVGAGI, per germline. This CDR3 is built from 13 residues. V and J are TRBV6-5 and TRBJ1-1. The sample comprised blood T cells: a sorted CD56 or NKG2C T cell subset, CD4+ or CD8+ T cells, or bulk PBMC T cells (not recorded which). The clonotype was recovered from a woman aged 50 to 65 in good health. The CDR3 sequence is CASSYSSGGVAFF.